The 27 T cell receptor beta chains below all came from one sample that was sequenced in a study of blood T cell repertoires in COVID-19. Sequenced by immunoSEQ multiplex PCR; TCRdb stores in-frame clones only, minus some. The sample includes around 170,000 clones, about 85% of them seen just once. The sequenced sample consisted of PBMCs or T cells enriched from blood (not recorded which). The receptors were sampled from a woman between 50 and 59 years old who had recovered from COVID-19.

The chain links TRBV6-2 or TRBV6-3 to TRBJ2-7; D gene unclear. The CDR3 has 14 amino acids. V was shortened by 4 bases and J by 2 bases, with 12 bases between the two germline ends. In germline, CDR1 is MNHEY, CDR2 SVGEGT. The CDR3 loop is CASSSPTFPYEQYF. The CDR3 nucleotides read TGTGCCAGCAGTTCCCCGACATTCCCCTACGAGCAGTACTTC.

The rearrangement joins TRBV5-4 to TRBJ2-5; 9 bases match TRBD2. This CDR3 has 18 residues. The junction had 9 bases not matched to a gene; V was cut back by 0 bases and J by 0 bases. Germline V CDR1 and CDR2: SGHNT, YYREEE (reference sequence). The CDR3 loop is CASSLASGGSRDQETQYF. As DNA, the CDR3 is TGTGCCAGCAGCTTGGCCAGCGGGGGGTCCCGAGACCAAGAGACCCAGTACTTC.

The V and J genes are TRBV14 and TRBJ2-7; 12 bases are a match to TRBD2. This CDR3 region has 17 residues. Germline V gene lookup returns CDR1 SGHDN and CDR2 FVKESK. J was trimmed by 3 bases and V by 1 base; bases with no gene match: 7. The CDR3 spells CASSQGLLAGGNYEQYF. CDR3 DNA: TGTGCCAGCAGCCAAGGTTTGCTAGCGGGAGGGAACTACGAGCAGTACTTC.

The chain links TRBV6-2 or TRBV6-3 to TRBJ1-4; 10 bases are shared with TRBD1. Germline CDR1 reads MNHEY; CDR2 reads SVGEGT. The length of the CDR3 is 21 residues. The V and J ends lost 4 bases and 4 bases, in that order; junction bases with no gene match: 21. The CDR3 DNA sequence: TGTGCCAGCAGTTCCATAGCCCGACAGGGGGCCTACCCCCGAGGTAATGAAAAACTGTTTTTT. It is translated as CASSSIARQGAYPRGNEKLFF.

This clone is a singleton in its sample. This chain uses TRBV14 with TRBJ2-6; D is uncertain. Germline V gives CDR1 SGHDN, CDR2 FVKESK. The CDR3 is 15 amino acids. The V end was cut by 5 bases, the J end by 0 bases, with 8 bases between. This chain's CDR3 is CASSASSSGANVLTF. CDR3 nucleotide sequence: TGTGCCAGCAGCGCTTCGAGCTCTGGGGCCAACGTCCTGACTTTC.

This clone has a single count. This chain connects TRBV3-1 (or the pseudogene TRBV3-2) to TRBJ2-1; D may be TRBD2 (5 bases). Germline lookup yields CDR1 LGHDT and CDR2 YNNKEL (reference sequence). This CDR3 has 14 residues. Deletions cut 2 bases from V and 10 bases from J, with 15 bases between. CDR3 sequence (DNA): TGTGCCAGCAGCCAACCGCCAAAGGACTGGGAGCAGTTCTTC. The encoded protein is CASSQPPKDWEQFF.

This chain connects TRBV12-3 or TRBV12-4 to TRBJ2-2, with D tentatively TRBD2 (5 bases). The CDR3 covers 12 residues. V gave up 1 base and J gave up 8 bases, with 5 bases separating them. In DNA form, the CDR3 reads TGTGCCAGCAGTTTAGTAGCGGGGGAGCTGTTTTTT. It specifies CASSLVAGELFF.

The chain employs TRBV6-5 and TRBJ2-2, with D perhaps matching TRBD2 (6 bases). V lost 0 bases and J 2 bases, leaving 7 bases between the germline ends. The CDR3 loop spans 15 amino acids. Germline V lookup: CDR1 MNHEY, CDR2 SVGAGI. For the CDR3, the DNA is TGTGCCAGCAGTTACTCGGGGACTAACACCGGGGAGCTGTTTTTT. Residues: CASSYSGTNTGELFF.

The rearrangement uses TRBV21-1 and TRBJ2-7; TRBD2 is the table's D call and was not checked against the DNA. TRBV21-1 is shown as a pseudogene. The CDR3 spans 20 residues. In nucleotides, the CDR3 is TGTGCCAGCAGCAAAGCGCAATTTCCGCTAGCGGGTGATGAGCCCTACGAGCAGTACTTC. It specifies CASSKAQFPLAGDEPYEQYF.

The chain joins TRBV6-2 or TRBV6-3 to TRBJ1-5, with D possibly being TRBD1 (5 bases). There are 12 residues in the CDR3. From germline, CDR1 is MNHEY and CDR2 SVGEGT. The V and J ends lost 0 bases and 15 bases respectively, with 12 bases between them. CDR3 nucleotide sequence: TGTGCCAGCAGTTACTCCCGACAGTCTCGGCATTTT. This gives the protein CASSYSRQSRHF.

The chain has TRBV6-5 and TRBJ2-7, with D possibly TRBD2 on 5 matching bases. The CDR3 loop spans 13 amino acids. Trimming removed 8 bases at V and 3 bases at J, with 14 bases between. Germline V gene lookup returns CDR1 MNHEY and CDR2 SVGAGI. The CDR3 sequence: CASGLEGYYEQYF. DNA for the CDR3: TGTGCCAGCGGCCTTGAGGGCTACTACGAGCAGTACTTC.

The chain recombines TRBV16 with TRBJ1-3; D gene unclear. The V and J ends lost 0 bases and 1 base respectively, with 10 bases between them. The CDR3 is 16 residues long. Germline V CDR1 and CDR2: KGHSY, FQNENV. The CDR3: CASSQSYTSSGNTIYF. CDR3 nucleotide sequence: TGTGCCAGCAGCCAATCGTACACCTCTTCTGGAAACACCATATATTTT.

This chain connects TRBV7-2 to TRBJ1-5, with D unclear. V was cut by 1 base and J by 3 bases, with 10 bases left in between. Germline CDR1 is SGHTA and CDR2 is FQGNSA. This CDR3 comprises 15 residues. CDR3 residues: CASSLGGVANQPQHF. The CDR3 nucleotides read TGTGCCAGCAGCTTAGGAGGAGTGGCCAATCAGCCCCAGCATTTT.

The chain recombines TRBV6-2 or TRBV6-3 with TRBJ2-1; 8 bases map to TRBD2. Germline CDR1 MNHEY, CDR2 SVGEGT. The CDR3 is made up of 15 amino acids. Trimming cost V 5 bases and J 5 bases; bases outside gene matches: 8. CDR3 bases: TGTGCCAGCAGTCCCTTCGGGACTAGAAACAATGAGCAGTTCTTC. Its protein product is CASSPFGTRNNEQFF.

The rearrangement joins TRBV7-2 to TRBJ2-5, with D possibly TRBD2 on 7 matching bases. Germline V gene lookup returns CDR1 SGHTA and CDR2 FQGNSA. The CDR3 covers 16 residues. Trimming shortened V by 5 bases and J by 5 bases, and 21 bases separated the two germline ends. The CDR3 DNA follows: TGTGCCAGCAGCCCTGCTCTGAGGGGGGGAGGGGAGACCCAGTACTTC. It is translated as CASSPALRGGGETQYF.

This sequence joins TRBV7-3 and TRBJ2-5; a possible D gene is TRBD1 (6 bases). Germline V gene data show CDR1 as SGHTA and CDR2 as FQGTGA. The CDR3 sequence is 15 residues long. V lost 0 bases and J 1 base, leaving 9 bases between the germline ends. CDR3 DNA: TGTGCCAGCAGCTTAACGAGGGGGTTCCAAGAGACCCAGTACTTC. Amino acid sequence: CASSLTRGFQETQYF.

The CDR3 DNA reads TGTGCCAGCAGCCCCTCGCCAGGGGAAACTGAAGCTTTCTTT. It specifies CASSPSPGETEAFF. The gene calls are TRBV5-6 and TRBJ1-1, with D perhaps TRBD1 (6 bases). The length of the CDR3 is 14 residues. CDR1 and CDR2 from the germline V gene are SGHDT and YYEEEE. V was shortened by 4 bases and J by 5 bases, with 15 bases between the two germline ends.

The chain is built from TRBV27 and TRBJ2-7; D may be TRBD2 (7 bases). Trimming removed 7 bases at V and 5 bases at J, with 21 bases between. Germline V gene data show CDR1 as MNHEY and CDR2 as SMNVEV (reference sequence). The CDR3 is 15 residues long. The CDR3 nucleotides read TGTGCCAGCACCCAACTCGGGGGGACAAAACACGAGCAGTACTTC. Translation gives CASTQLGGTKHEQYF.

The rearrangement uses TRBV6-5 and TRBJ1-1, with 7 bases identical to TRBD1. This CDR3 is 13 amino acids long. The germline V gene encodes CDR1 MNHEY and CDR2 SVGAGI. V trimming: 6 bases; J trimming: 2 bases; junction bases outside the gene matches: 3. Here the CDR3 reads CASSGQVNTEAFF. The CDR3 DNA follows: TGTGCCAGCAGCGGACAGGTTAACACTGAAGCTTTCTTT.

This clone has a single count. CDR3 sequence (DNA): TGCGCCAGCAGCCAAGATTCAGTCGGGGGTATGGGTTCACCCCTCCACTTT. This sequence encodes CASSQDSVGGMGSPLHF. The chain recombines TRBV4-1 with TRBJ1-6; a weak D match, TRBD1 (5 bases). Germline V gives CDR1 MGHRA, CDR2 YSYEKL. The CDR3 loop spans 17 amino acids. Trimming pared 0 bases from V and 9 bases from J, leaving 18 bases between.

This chain links TRBV21-1 with TRBJ1-4; no check of the table's D call, TRBD1, against the DNA was made. TRBV21-1 is tagged as a pseudogene. CDR3 length equals 16 residues. CDR3: CASSGRMGQGFEKLFF. CDR3 in DNA: TGTGCCAGCAGCGGGCGGATGGGACAGGGTTTCGAAAAACTGTTTTTT.

This clone was observed once. This sequence joins TRBV19 and TRBJ1-2; D may be TRBD1 (5 bases). The germline gives CDR1 LNHDA, CDR2 SQIVND (reference sequence). The CDR3 loop spans 13 amino acids. The V gene lost 5 bases and the J gene lost 4 bases, with 11 bases spanning the gap. Here the CDR3 DNA reads TGTGCCAGTAGTCTAGGGGCTCTCTATGGCTACACCTTC. Translation: CASSLGALYGYTF.

This clone was seen a single time. The V call is TRBV7-3, the J call TRBJ2-1; 9 positions agree with TRBD2. Trimming at V came to 5 bases and at J to 4 bases, leaving 6 bases not matched to a gene. Germline CDR1 is SGHTA and CDR2 is FQGTGA. The CDR3 length is 15 residues. CDR3 amino acids: CASSLSGGPYNEQFF. CDR3 sequence (DNA): TGTGCCAGCAGCCTAAGCGGGGGGCCTTACAATGAGCAGTTCTTC.

V usage is TRBV6-5 and J usage is TRBJ2-3; 9 bases align to TRBD1. V lost 0 bases and J lost 2; bases outside the gene matches: 3. CDR1 and CDR2 from the germline V gene are MNHEY and SVGAGI. The CDR3 spans 16 residues. The CDR3 is CASSYSTGGYTDTQYF. CDR3 nucleotide sequence: TGTGCCAGCAGTTACTCGACAGGGGGTTACACAGATACGCAGTATTTT.

This clone showed up just once. V is TRBV5-4 and J is TRBJ1-2, with a tentative D call TRBD1 (5 bases). The CDR3 has 13 residues. Trimming removed 0 bases at V and 5 bases at J, with 8 bases between. The germline V gene encodes CDR1 SGHNT and CDR2 YYREEE (reference sequence). For the CDR3, the DNA is TGTGCCAGCAGCTTGGCCCCAGGGTATGGCTACACCTTC. Amino acid sequence: CASSLAPGYGYTF.

This chain uses TRBV7-2 with TRBJ1-1; TRBD1 is a possible D gene (5 bases). Trimming left V 4 bases short and J 1 base short, with 10 bases between. Germline V gene data show CDR1 as SGHTA and CDR2 as FQGNSA. The CDR3 has 14 amino acids. The CDR3 DNA sequence: TGTGCCAGCAGCTCCTATCAGGGGAACACTGAAGCTTTCTTT. It yields the protein CASSSYQGNTEAFF.

CDR3 sequence: CAISEPNSNQPQHF. CDR3 coding DNA: TGTGCCATCAGTGAGCCAAATAGCAATCAGCCCCAGCATTTT. The chain links TRBV10-3 to TRBJ1-5; no definite D call. The CDR3 has 14 residues. Germline V lookup: CDR1 ENHRY, CDR2 SYGVKD. Trimming took off 2 bases at V and 0 bases at J, with 5 bases between the two ends.